The rows below give T cell receptor beta chains drawn from one sample of a study of cytomegalovirus exposure and HLA in healthy donors. The protocol was immunoSEQ multiplex PCR, while the TCRdb copy is restricted to in-frame clones and leaves out a portion. The table includes around 120,000 clones, around 62% detected once. Material: PBMCs. The receptors originated from a woman between 40 and 55 years old in good health and CMV-seropositive. Each CDR3 is given with its conserved first and last residue. The D gene is left open where the match is weak. Clone size appears in some rows only: once, few, many, or a class for an expanded clone.

v_gene: TRBV9
d_gene: NA
j_gene: TRBJ2-1
abundance: few
CDR3aa: CASTPPGGRGEQFF
CDR3nt: TGTGCCAGCACACCTCCCGGAGGCCGCGGTGAGCAGTTCTTC

v_gene: TRBV9
d_gene: NA
j_gene: TRBJ2-3
abundance: once
CDR3aa: CASSPVLKGGTDTQYF
CDR3nt: TGTGCCAGCAGCCCCGTATTAAAGGGGGGGACAGATACGCAGTATTTT

v_gene: TRBV7-2
d_gene: TRBD2
j_gene: TRBJ2-5
abundance: few
CDR3aa: CASSRGGWRQETQYF
CDR3nt: TGTGCCAGCAGTCGGGGGGGATGGCGACAAGAGACCCAGTACTTC

v_gene: TRBV10-3
d_gene: NA
j_gene: TRBJ1-5
abundance: few
CDR3aa: CAISESGQGNQPQHF
CDR3nt: TGTGCCATCAGTGAGTCGGGGCAGGGCAATCAGCCCCAGCATTTT

v_gene: TRBV7-2
d_gene: NA
j_gene: TRBJ1-2
abundance: few
CDR3aa: CASSLGPDYGYTF
CDR3nt: TGTGCCAGCAGCTTAGGTCCGGACTATGGCTACACCTTC

v_gene: TRBV14
d_gene: TRBD2
j_gene: TRBJ2-1
abundance: few
CDR3aa: CASSLTSGDYNEQFF
CDR3nt: TGTGCCAGCAGCTTGACTAGCGGGGATTACAATGAGCAGTTCTTC

v_gene: TRBV12-2
d_gene: NA
j_gene: TRBJ1-5
abundance: NA
CDR3aa: CASRLALGQPPGQPQHF
CDR3nt: TGTGCAAGTCGCTTAGCGCTAGGACAGCCCCCGGGCCAGCCCCAGCATTTT

v_gene: TRBV28
d_gene: TRBD1
j_gene: TRBJ1-4
abundance: few
CDR3aa: CASSTRGRVNEKLFF
CDR3nt: TGTGCCAGCAGCACCAGGGGGCGGGTTAATGAAAAACTGTTTTTT

v_gene: TRBV7-3
d_gene: NA
j_gene: TRBJ2-5
abundance: few
CDR3aa: CASSLFSQETQYF
CDR3nt: TGTGCCAGCAGCTTATTCAGTCAAGAGACCCAGTACTTC

v_gene: TRBV7-8
d_gene: TRBD1
j_gene: TRBJ1-4
abundance: NA
CDR3aa: CASSSRGQAEKLFF
CDR3nt: TGTGCCAGCAGCTCCCGCGGACAGGCTGAAAAACTGTTTTTT

v_gene: TRBV7-9
d_gene: NA
j_gene: TRBJ2-7
abundance: once
CDR3aa: CASSLALLPYEQYF
CDR3nt: TGTGCCAGCAGCTTAGCCCTATTACCCTACGAGCAGTACTTC

v_gene: TRBV7-2
d_gene: NA
j_gene: TRBJ2-1
abundance: NA
CDR3aa: CASNKAASDYNEQFF
CDR3nt: TGTGCCAGCAACAAAGCGGCTAGCGACTACAATGAGCAGTTCTTC

v_gene: TRBV4-3
d_gene: TRBD1
j_gene: TRBJ2-6
abundance: few
CDR3aa: CASSQDILSWTGGYSGANVLTF
CDR3nt: TGCGCCAGCAGCCAAGATATCCTGTCTTGGACAGGGGGTTACTCTGGGGCCAACGTCCTGACTTTC

v_gene: TRBV18
d_gene: NA
j_gene: TRBJ1-1
abundance: NA
CDR3aa: CASSPLGQNTEAFF
CDR3nt: TGTGCCAGCTCACCATTGGGACAGAACACTGAAGCTTTCTTT

v_gene: TRBV5-6
d_gene: TRBD2
j_gene: TRBJ2-7
abundance: NA
CDR3aa: CASTPSWASGRISYEQYF
CDR3nt: TGTGCCAGCACCCCTTCCTGGGCTAGCGGGAGAATCTCCTACGAGCAGTACTTC